The 9 T cell receptor beta chains below come from one sample, sequenced in a study of T cell clones after liver transplantation. Repertoires were generated with immunoSEQ multiplex PCR, while TCRdb's copy carries only in-frame clones and drops some. The sample contains around 51,000 clones, roughly 90% of which appear only once. The input for sequencing was CD8+ T cells from blood, taken 12 months after liver transplant. These receptors were obtained from a human patient who received a liver transplant. These T cells may partly come from the graft donor.

This chain uses TRBV5-6 with TRBJ2-7, with 12 bases identical to TRBD1. The CDR3 totals 16 residues. The V gene end was trimmed by 4 bases and the J gene end by 4 bases; junction bases not matched to a gene: 9. The germline V gene has CDR1 SGHDT and CDR2 YYEEEE. Written as DNA, the CDR3 is TGTGCCAGCAGCGGGGGACAGGGGGCTCTTCCTTACGAGCAGTACTTC. This sequence encodes CASSGGQGALPYEQYF.

This clone is medium-sized (0.01 to 0.1%). This rearrangement joins TRBV7-2 to TRBJ2-3; no clear D. V was clipped by 2 bases and J by 4 bases, with 4 bases between them. Germline loops: CDR1 SGHTA, CDR2 FQGNSA. The CDR3 extends over 12 amino acids. The CDR3 sequence is CASSLYPDTQYF. The CDR3 DNA sequence: TGTGCCAGCAGCTTATATCCAGATACGCAGTATTTT. Variable domain in full (rest from reference TRBV7-2 and TRBJ2-3): GAGVSQSPSNKVTEKGKDVELRCDPISGHTALYWYRQSLGQGLEFLIYFQGNSAPDKSGLPSDRFSAERTGGSVSTLTIQRTQQEDSAVYLCASSLYPDTQYFGPGTRLTVL.

Turning to this clone: A junction boundary mismatches the germline segment, possibly from a read error. The chain employs TRBV2 and TRBJ2-7; TRBD1 is a possible D gene (6 bases). The CDR3 length is 12 residues. Germline CDR1 SNHLY, CDR2 FYNNEI. The CDR3 loop is CASSEARTDRSF. CDR3 nucleotides: TGTGCCAGCAGTGAAGCCCGGACAGACCGATCTTTC.

This clone was picked up one time. This chain uses TRBV13 with TRBJ2-2; D might be TRBD1 (5 bases). Germline V gene lookup returns CDR1 PRHDT and CDR2 FYEKMQ (reference sequence). CDR3 size: 15 residues. Trimming shortened V by 3 bases and J by 3 bases, and 11 bases separated the two germline ends. CDR3 region: CASSFIGAYTGELFF. In nucleotides, the CDR3 is TGTGCCAGCAGCTTTATAGGGGCGTACACCGGGGAGCTGTTTTTT.

The V gene is TRBV6-6, the J gene TRBJ1-1; no firm D call. The CDR3 has 13 amino acids. The V and J ends lost 2 bases and 1 base respectively, with 5 bases between them. The V gene's germline CDR1 is MNHNY and CDR2 SVGAGI (reference sequence). The chain's CDR3 is CASSYMGNTEAFF. In nucleotides, the CDR3 is TGTGCCAGCAGTTACATGGGGAACACTGAAGCTTTCTTT.

As regards this clone: The junction departs from the called germline gene at one end, perhaps through a read error. The chain joins TRBV5-6 to TRBJ2-1; 8 nucleotides align to TRBD2. The CDR3 is 15 amino acids. Germline-derived CDR1 and CDR2 are SGHDT and YYEEEE. CDR3 region: CASSDSGMGYNGQFF. CDR3 nucleotides: TGTGCCAGCAGCGATAGCGGGATGGGCTACAATGGGCAGTTCTTC.

The gene calls are TRBV7-2 and TRBJ2-7; possibly TRBD1 for D (6 bases). Germline V lookup: CDR1 SGHTA, CDR2 FQGNSA. V gave up 0 bases and J gave up 6 bases, with 12 bases separating them. The CDR3 has 14 amino acids. The CDR3 loop is CASSLALGGSEQYF. The CDR3 DNA follows: TGTGCCAGCAGCTTAGCCCTTGGGGGCAGCGAGCAGTACTTC.

This clone rates as medium-sized. The chain recombines TRBV19 with TRBJ2-1; D is possibly TRBD2 (6 bases). Germline V CDR1 and CDR2: LNHDA, SQIVND (reference sequence). CDR3 length: 17 residues. Trimming cost V 6 bases and J 4 bases, with 22 bases left between them. CDR3 region: CASSPFDPGEGYNEQFF. CDR3 nucleotides: TGTGCCAGTAGCCCCTTCGACCCGGGAGAGGGGTACAATGAGCAGTTCTTC.

The chain has TRBV9 and TRBJ2-1; TRBD1 matches 9 bases. Unmatched junction bases numbered 9, after V lost 8 bases and J lost 3 bases. Germline V gives CDR1 SGDLS, CDR2 YYNGEE. The CDR3 has 15 residues. CDR3 nucleotide sequence: TGTGCCAGTAGTAGAACAGGGGGCGGCTACAATGAGCAGTTCTTC. This gives the protein CASSRTGGGYNEQFF.